This TCR beta chain is from a study of OX40 agonist ivuxolimab in advanced cancers. Study-level points and caveats: Relative to CD4+ cells, CD8+ T cells on average had more expanded clones.

About this clone itself: The antigen is undetermined.

This CDR3 region has 13 residues. Germline CDR1 and CDR2: LNHNV and YYDKDF (reference sequence). Trimming left V 3 bases short and J 0 bases short, with 4 bases between. This table comes from immunoSEQ multiplex PCR, and its TCRdb copy is limited to in-frame clones, with some not included. The sample has 7,000 to 9,500 clones, roughly 90% seen once. The rearrangement joins TRBV15 to TRBJ2-3; D is ambiguous. This TCR was recovered from an adult with an advanced solid tumor such as melanoma, head and neck, liver or kidney cancer. Sequenced here: CD4+ or CD8+ T cells sorted from blood, sampled in a trial of the OX40 agonist ivuxolimab. CDR3: CATSRGSTDTQYF. Here the CDR3 DNA reads TGTGCCACCAGCAGGGGGAGCACAGATACGCAGTATTTT.